The TCR beta chain under discussion was sequenced for a study of T-cell memory formation after mild COVID-19. This CDR3 is built from 14 residues. The ends were cut back, 6 bases at V and 5 bases at J, with 15 bases in the middle. Germline V gene lookup returns CDR1 LNHNV and CDR2 YYDKDF (reference sequence). TCRdb recomputed calls from the 5' RACE reads with MiXCR, one row per CDR3 protein. The table shows 190,000 or so distinct CDR3 sequences, with over 20% occurring only once. The source material was PBMCs or a T cell subset sorted from them (not recorded which). The rearrangement uses TRBV15 and TRBJ2-3, with D maybe TRBD2 (5 bases). The receptor's source is an adult woman who had mild COVID-19 (a few samples of this study predate the infection). Cell type and time point are not known. The CDR3 DNA sequence: TGTGCCACCAGGGCAGCGGTACCTTTAGATACGCAGTATTTT. Its translation: CATRAAVPLDTQYF.